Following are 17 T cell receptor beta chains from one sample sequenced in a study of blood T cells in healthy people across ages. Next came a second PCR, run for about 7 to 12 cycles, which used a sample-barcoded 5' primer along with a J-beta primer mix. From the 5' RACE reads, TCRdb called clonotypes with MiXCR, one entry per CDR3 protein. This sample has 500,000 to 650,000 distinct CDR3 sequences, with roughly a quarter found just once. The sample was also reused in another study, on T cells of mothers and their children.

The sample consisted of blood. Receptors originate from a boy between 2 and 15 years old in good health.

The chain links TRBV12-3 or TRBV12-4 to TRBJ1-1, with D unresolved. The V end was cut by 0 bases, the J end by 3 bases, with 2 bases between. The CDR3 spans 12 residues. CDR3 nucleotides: TGTGCCAGCAGTTTAGCGTACACTGAAGCTTTCTTT. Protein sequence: CASSLAYTEAFF.

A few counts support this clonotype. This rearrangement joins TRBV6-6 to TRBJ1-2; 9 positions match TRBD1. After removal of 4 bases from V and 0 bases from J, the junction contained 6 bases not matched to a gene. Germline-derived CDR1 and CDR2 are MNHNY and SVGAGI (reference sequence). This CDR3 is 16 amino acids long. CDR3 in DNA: TGTGCCAGCAGTTCAGGGGGACAGGGATCTAACTATGGCTACACCTTC. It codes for CASSSGGQGSNYGYTF.

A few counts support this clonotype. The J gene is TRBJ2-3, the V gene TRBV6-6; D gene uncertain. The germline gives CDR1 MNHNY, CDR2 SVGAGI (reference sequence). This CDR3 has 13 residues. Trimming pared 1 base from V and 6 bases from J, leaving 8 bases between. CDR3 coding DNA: TGTGCCAGCAGTTACTTAACACTCGATACGCAGTATTTT. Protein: CASSYLTLDTQYF.

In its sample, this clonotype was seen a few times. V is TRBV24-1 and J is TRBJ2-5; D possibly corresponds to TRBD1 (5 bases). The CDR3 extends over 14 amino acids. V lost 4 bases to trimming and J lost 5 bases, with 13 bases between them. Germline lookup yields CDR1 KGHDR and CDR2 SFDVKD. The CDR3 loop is CATSDPGKGETQYF. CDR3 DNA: TGTGCCACCAGTGACCCTGGGAAGGGGGAGACCCAGTACTTC.

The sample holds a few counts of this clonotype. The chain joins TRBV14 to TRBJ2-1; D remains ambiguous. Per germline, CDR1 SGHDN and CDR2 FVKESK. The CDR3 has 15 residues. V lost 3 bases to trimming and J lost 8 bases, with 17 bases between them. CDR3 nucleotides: TGTGCCAGCAGCCAGCCGGGCGCCCGAATCCATGAGCAGTTCTTC. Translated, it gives CASSQPGARIHEQFF.

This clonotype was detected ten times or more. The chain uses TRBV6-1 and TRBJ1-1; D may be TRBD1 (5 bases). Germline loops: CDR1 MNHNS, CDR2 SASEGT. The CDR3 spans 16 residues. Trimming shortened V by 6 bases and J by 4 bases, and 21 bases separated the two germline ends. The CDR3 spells CASSARQSRLITEAFF. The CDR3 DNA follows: TGTGCCAGCAGCGCTAGACAGAGCCGATTAATCACTGAAGCTTTCTTT.

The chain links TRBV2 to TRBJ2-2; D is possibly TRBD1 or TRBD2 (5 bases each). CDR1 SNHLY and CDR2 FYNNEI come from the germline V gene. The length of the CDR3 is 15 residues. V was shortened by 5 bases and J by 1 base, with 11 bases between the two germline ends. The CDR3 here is CASSSGTVNTGELFF. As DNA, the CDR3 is TGTGCCAGCAGTTCCGGGACGGTGAACACCGGGGAGCTGTTTTTT. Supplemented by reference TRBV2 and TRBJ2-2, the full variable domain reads EPEVTQTPSHQVTQMGQEVILRCVPISNHLYFYWYRQILGQKVEFLVSFYNNEISEKSEIFDDQFSVERPDGSNFTLKIRSTKLEDSAMYFCASSSGTVNTGELFFGEGSRLTVL.

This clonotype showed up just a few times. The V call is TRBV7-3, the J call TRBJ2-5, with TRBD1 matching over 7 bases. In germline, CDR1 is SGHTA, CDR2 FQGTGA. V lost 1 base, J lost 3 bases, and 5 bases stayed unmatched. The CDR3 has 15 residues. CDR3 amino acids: CASSLSTGEEETQYF. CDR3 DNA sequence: TGTGCCAGCAGCTTAAGTACAGGGGAAGAAGAGACCCAGTACTTC. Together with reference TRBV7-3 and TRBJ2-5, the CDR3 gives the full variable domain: GAGVSQTPSNKVTEKGKYVELRCDPISGHTALYWYRQSLGQGPEFLIYFQGTGAADDSGLPNDRFFAVRPEGSVSTLKIQRTERGDSAVYLCASSLSTGEEETQYFGPGTRLLVL.

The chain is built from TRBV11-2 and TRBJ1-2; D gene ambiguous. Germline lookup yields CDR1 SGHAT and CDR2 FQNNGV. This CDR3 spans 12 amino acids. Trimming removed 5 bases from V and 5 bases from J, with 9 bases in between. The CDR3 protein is CASSVEGYGYTF. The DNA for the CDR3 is TGTGCCAGCAGCGTCGAGGGATATGGCTACACCTTC.

This chain's CDR3 is CARGTEETQYF. DNA of the CDR3: TGTGCCAGAGGGACAGAAGAGACCCAGTACTTC. The chain couples TRBV6-5 to TRBJ2-5; 7 bases line up with TRBD1. This CDR3 region has 11 residues. V lost 9 bases and J lost 3; bases outside the gene matches: 1. Germline CDR1 MNHEY, CDR2 SVGAGI.

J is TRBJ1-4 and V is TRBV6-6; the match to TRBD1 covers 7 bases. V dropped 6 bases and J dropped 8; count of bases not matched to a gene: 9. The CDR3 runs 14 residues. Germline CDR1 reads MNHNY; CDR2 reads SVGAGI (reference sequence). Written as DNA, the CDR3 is TGTGCCAGCAGCCGACAGGGAGTGGGGGAAAAACTGTTTTTT. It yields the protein CASSRQGVGEKLFF.

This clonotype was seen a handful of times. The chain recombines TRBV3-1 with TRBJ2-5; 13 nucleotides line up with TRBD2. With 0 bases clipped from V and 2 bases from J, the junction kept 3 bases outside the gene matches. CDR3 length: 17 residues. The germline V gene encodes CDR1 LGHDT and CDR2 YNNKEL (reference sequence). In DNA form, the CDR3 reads TGTGCCAGCAGCCAAGATTTGACTAGCGGGAGGCAAGAGACCCAGTACTTC. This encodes CASSQDLTSGRQETQYF.

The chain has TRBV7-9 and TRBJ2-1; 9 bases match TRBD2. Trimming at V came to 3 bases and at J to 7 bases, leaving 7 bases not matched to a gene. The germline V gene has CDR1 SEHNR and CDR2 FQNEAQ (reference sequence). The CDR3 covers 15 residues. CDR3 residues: CASSFVAGAGNEQFF. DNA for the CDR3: TGTGCCAGCAGCTTCGTAGCGGGAGCAGGTAATGAGCAGTTCTTC. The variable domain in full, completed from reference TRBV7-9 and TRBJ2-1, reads DTGVSQNPRHKITKRGQNVTFRCDPISEHNRLYWYRQTLGQGPEFLTYFQNEAQLEKSRLLSDRFSAERPKGSFSTLEIQRTEQGDSAMYLCASSFVAGAGNEQFFGPGTRLTVL.

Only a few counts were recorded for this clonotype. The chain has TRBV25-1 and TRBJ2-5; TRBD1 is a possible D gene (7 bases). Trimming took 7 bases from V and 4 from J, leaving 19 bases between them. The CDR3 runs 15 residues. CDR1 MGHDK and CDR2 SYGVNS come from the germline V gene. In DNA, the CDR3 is TGTGCCAGCAATCCGGGCGACAGGGAGGCAGAGACCCAGTACTTC. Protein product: CASNPGDREAETQYF.

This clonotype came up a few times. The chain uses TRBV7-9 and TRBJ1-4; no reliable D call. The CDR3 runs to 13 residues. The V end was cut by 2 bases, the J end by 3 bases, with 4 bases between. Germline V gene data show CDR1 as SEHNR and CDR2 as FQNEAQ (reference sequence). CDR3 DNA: TGTGCCAGCAGCTTACCGTCTAATGAAAAACTGTTTTTT. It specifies CASSLPSNEKLFF.

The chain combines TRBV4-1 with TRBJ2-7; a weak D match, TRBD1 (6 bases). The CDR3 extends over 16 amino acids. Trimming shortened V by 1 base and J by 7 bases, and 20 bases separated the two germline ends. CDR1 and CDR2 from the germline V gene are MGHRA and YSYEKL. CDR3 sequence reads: CASSQARTAYPLEQYF. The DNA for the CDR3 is TGCGCCAGCAGCCAAGCAAGGACAGCCTACCCTCTGGAGCAGTACTTC.

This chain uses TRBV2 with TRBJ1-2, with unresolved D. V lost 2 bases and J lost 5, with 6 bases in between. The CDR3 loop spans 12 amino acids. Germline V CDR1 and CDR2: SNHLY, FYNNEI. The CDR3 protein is CASSEQKYGYTF. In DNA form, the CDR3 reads TGTGCCAGCAGTGAACAGAAATATGGCTACACCTTC.